The 18 T cell receptor beta chains reported below all come from one sample, sequenced in a study of blood T cell repertoires in COVID-19. Some clones are missing from TCRdb's copy, which holds only in-frame ones; the method was immunoSEQ multiplex PCR. The sample yields some 200,000 clones, roughly nine tenths seen once. The sample taken for sequencing was peripheral blood. The receptor set was obtained from a man aged 65 to 79 with acute or convalescent COVID-19.

This clone was recorded once. J is TRBJ2-7 and V is TRBV9; 10 bases fit TRBD1. Germline CDR1 is SGDLS and CDR2 is YYNGEE. The CDR3 loop spans 15 amino acids. Trimming at V came to 4 bases and at J to 4 bases, leaving 8 bases not matched to a gene. This CDR3 reads CASSLGGQGIYEQYF. The CDR3 DNA reads as TGTGCCAGCAGCCTTGGGGGACAGGGGATATACGAGCAGTACTTC.

V and J are TRBV28 and TRBJ1-6; unclear D gene. From germline, CDR1 is MDHEN and CDR2 SYDVKM. The CDR3 length is 12 residues. V lost 7 bases and J lost 6, with 7 bases in between. The CDR3 coding sequence is TGTGCCAGCACCATAGCTAATTCACCCCTCCACTTT. It codes for CASTIANSPLHF.

The rearrangement links TRBV29-1 to TRBJ1-3, with D possibly matching TRBD1 (5 bases). The CDR3 contains 13 residues. The ends were cut back, 6 bases at V and 2 bases at J, with 11 bases in the middle. Germline CDR1 SQVTM, CDR2 ANQGSEA. CDR3 protein: CSVAQTAGNTIYF. The CDR3 DNA is TGCAGCGTCGCCCAGACAGCTGGAAACACCATATATTTT. The variable domain in full, with the rest retrieved from reference TRBV29-1 and TRBJ1-3, is SAVISQKPSRDICQRGTSLTIQCQVDSQVTMMFWYRQQPGQSLTLIATANQGSEATYESGFVIDKFPISRPNLTFSTLTVSNMSPEDSSIYLCSVAQTAGNTIYFGEGSWLTVV.

This clone was seen just once. The V and J genes are TRBV6-1 and TRBJ2-7, with TRBD2 matching 8 bases. Trimming at V came to 1 base and at J to 2 bases, leaving 4 bases not matched to a gene. The CDR3 spans 15 residues. Germline V lookup: CDR1 MNHNS, CDR2 SASEGT. The CDR3 DNA reads as TGTGCCAGCAGTGAAGGGGGGACTAGGACCTACGAGCAGTACTTC. Encoded protein: CASSEGGTRTYEQYF.

The chain links TRBV6-5 to TRBJ2-1; 12 bases match TRBD1. Per the germline V gene, CDR1 is MNHEY and CDR2 is SVGAGI. Trimming took 6 bases from V and 5 from J; bases not matched to a gene: 2. This CDR3 contains 14 residues. The CDR3 loop is CASSRDRGHNEQFF. The CDR3 coding sequence is TGTGCCAGCAGCCGGGACAGGGGGCACAATGAGCAGTTCTTC.

This clone was detected only a few times. The chain recombines TRBV7-3 with TRBJ2-7, with D maybe TRBD2 (5 bases). The CDR3 spans 14 residues. V lost 4 bases to trimming and J lost 8 bases, with 18 bases between them. Germline V CDR1 and CDR2: SGHTA, FQGTGA. The CDR3 DNA reads as TGTGCCAGCAGCTCAACACCACTAGAAGCGAAGCAGTACTTC. This sequence encodes CASSSTPLEAKQYF.

The DNA for the CDR3 is TGTGCCAGCAGTGGGGAGGAGGGGCAGCCCCAGCATTTT. It yields the protein CASSGEEGQPQHF. V usage is TRBV6-4 and J usage is TRBJ1-5; weak D call: TRBD1 (5 bases). V gave up 4 bases and J gave up 7 bases, with 11 bases separating them. The CDR3 extends over 13 amino acids. The germline V gene has CDR1 MRHNA and CDR2 SNTAGT.

The DNA of the CDR3 is TGTGCCACCCAGAGCGGGCCCGGGACAGATACGCAGTATTTT. This codes for CATQSGPGTDTQYF. The rearrangement links TRBV6-4 to TRBJ2-3, with a possible D match to TRBD2 (6 bases). The germline CDR1 and CDR2 sequences are MRHNA and SNTAGT. The CDR3 covers 14 residues. V lost 10 bases, J lost 3 bases, and 17 bases lay in between.

This clone was detected only once. The chain has TRBV19 and TRBJ2-5, with D possibly matching TRBD2 (6 bases). Per the germline V gene, CDR1 is LNHDA and CDR2 is SQIVND (reference sequence). The CDR3 contains 15 residues. Trimming took 3 bases from V and 5 from J, leaving 16 bases between them. The CDR3 DNA follows: TGTGCCAGTAGTATTCCGGGAGCTGGGGAGGAGACCCAGTACTTC. As protein: CASSIPGAGEETQYF.

This chain links TRBV9 with TRBJ1-6; D may be TRBD1 (6 bases). The CDR3 runs to 16 residues. Germline V lookup: CDR1 SGDLS, CDR2 YYNGEE. V was pared by 0 bases and J by 4 bases, with 11 bases between. The CDR3: CASSVGTETYNSPLHF. Here the CDR3 DNA reads TGTGCCAGCAGCGTAGGGACAGAGACGTATAATTCACCCCTCCACTTT.

This clone was seen more than once but under ten times. The V gene is TRBV5-4, the J gene TRBJ1-2; D gene uncertain. This CDR3 has 15 amino acids. The germline V gene has CDR1 SGHNT and CDR2 YYREEE (reference sequence). Trimming removed 0 bases from V and 8 bases from J, with 17 bases in between. CDR3 coding DNA: TGTGCCAGCAGCTTGGTTGGAAGAGCCCTAGACGGCTACACCTTC. Translated, it gives CASSLVGRALDGYTF.

V gene TRBV2 combines with J gene TRBJ1-4; D remains ambiguous. The V and J ends lost 8 bases and 0 bases respectively, with 13 bases between them. This CDR3 comprises 15 residues. CDR1 SNHLY and CDR2 FYNNEI come from the germline V gene. The CDR3: CASEWRPATNEKLFF. The CDR3 coding sequence is TGTGCCAGCGAATGGAGGCCCGCAACTAATGAAAAACTGTTTTTT.

The CDR3 sequence is CASSSLLADLRETQYF. As DNA, the CDR3 is TGCGCCAGCAGCTCCCTACTAGCGGACCTGCGTGAGACCCAGTACTTC. This chain links TRBV5-1 with TRBJ2-5; 8 positions match TRBD2. V dropped 3 bases and J dropped 5; count of bases not matched to a gene: 12. Germline V lookup: CDR1 SGHRS, CDR2 YFSETQ. The CDR3 loop spans 16 amino acids.

This clone was recorded once. The gene calls are TRBV13 and TRBJ1-6; D unclear. The CDR3 loop spans 13 amino acids. Trimming cost V 2 bases and J 7 bases, with 6 bases left between them. Germline CDR1 is PRHDT and CDR2 is FYEKMQ (reference sequence). The CDR3 here is CASSLMRNSPLHF. The CDR3 region has the DNA TGTGCCAGCAGCTTAATGCGGAATTCACCCCTCCACTTT. The complete variable domain, with remaining parts taken from reference TRBV13 and TRBJ1-6, reads AAGVIQSPRHLIKEKRETATLKCYPIPRHDTVYWYQQGPGQDPQFLISFYEKMQSDKGSIPDRFSAQQFSDYHSELNMSSLELGDSALYFCASSLMRNSPLHFGNGTRLTVT.

This rearrangement joins TRBV6-6 to TRBJ2-7, with a weak D call TRBD1 (6 bases). V lost 0 bases to trimming and J lost 3 bases, with 12 bases between them. Germline CDR1 reads MNHNY; CDR2 reads SVGAGI (reference sequence). This CDR3 comprises 15 residues. The CDR3 DNA is TGTGCCAGCAGTTACTCCGGGACAAGATACTACGAGCAGTACTTC. This gives the protein CASSYSGTRYYEQYF.

The chain carries TRBV7-3 and TRBJ1-2, with 9 bases that match TRBD1. The J segment lost 7 bases and the V segment lost 0 bases, leaving 6 bases of the junction unmatched. Germline V gene data show CDR1 as SGHTA and CDR2 as FQGTGA. CDR3 length equals 15 residues. The CDR3 spells CASSLTDRGGGGYTF. The CDR3 region has the DNA TGTGCCAGCAGCTTAACGGACAGGGGAGGCGGTGGCTACACCTTC.

V gene TRBV30 combines with J gene TRBJ1-2; D is possibly TRBD1 (6 bases). Germline V gene data show CDR1 as GTSNPN and CDR2 as SVGIG (reference sequence). There are 16 residues in the CDR3. V shed 8 bases and J shed 0 bases, with 22 bases lying between them. CDR3 amino acids: CARANGGQPTNYGYTF. The CDR3 bases are TGTGCCCGCGCGAACGGGGGGCAGCCGACTAACTATGGCTACACCTTC.

V and J are TRBV5-5 and TRBJ1-6; the D is unclear. CDR3 length equals 13 residues. Per the germline V gene, CDR1 is SGHKS and CDR2 is YYEKEE (reference sequence). The V end lost 0 bases, the J end lost 10 bases, and 8 bases lay between the germline ends. Here the CDR3 DNA reads TGTGCCAGCAGCTTGGAAGAAGCCTCACCCCTCCACTTT. This gives the protein CASSLEEASPLHF.